The source of this T cell receptor (beta chain) is a study of Graves' ophthalmopathy and Graves' hyperthyroidism. The PBMCs had their origin in around 9.1 ml of fresh peripheral blood. The V segment lost 7 bases and the J segment 2 bases; nucleotides outside the gene matches: 7. Germline assignment: CDR1 MDHEN and CDR2 SYDVKM. The CDR3 consists of 15 residues. Transcripts of RNA were the source for amplifying TCR beta CDR3 regions. The library came from an HTBI-primed first-round RT-PCR and a second-round multiplex PCR. One entry per CDR3 protein results from TCRdb running MiXCR on the multiplex PCR reads. The repertoire consists of fewer than 400,000 distinct CDR3 sequences, with 15% to 20% occurring once and the leading ten covering roughly 1.5%. This clonotype was seen many times.

The specimen sequenced was peripheral blood. This sequence was found in a woman younger than 35 with Graves' ophthalmopathy. This chain joins TRBV28 and TRBJ2-7, with TRBD1 matching over 11 bases. CDR3 protein: CASTLAGQGAYEQYF. The CDR3 coding sequence is TGTGCCAGCACCCTCGCGGGACAGGGGGCCTACGAGCAGTACTTC. The full variable domain, with the rest looked up from reference TRBV28 and TRBJ2-7, is DVKVTQSSRYLVKRTGEKVFLECVQDMDHENMFWYRQDPGLGLRLIYFSYDVKMKEKGDIPEGYSVSREKKERFSLILESASTNQTSMYLCASTLAGQGAYEQYFGPGTRLTVT.